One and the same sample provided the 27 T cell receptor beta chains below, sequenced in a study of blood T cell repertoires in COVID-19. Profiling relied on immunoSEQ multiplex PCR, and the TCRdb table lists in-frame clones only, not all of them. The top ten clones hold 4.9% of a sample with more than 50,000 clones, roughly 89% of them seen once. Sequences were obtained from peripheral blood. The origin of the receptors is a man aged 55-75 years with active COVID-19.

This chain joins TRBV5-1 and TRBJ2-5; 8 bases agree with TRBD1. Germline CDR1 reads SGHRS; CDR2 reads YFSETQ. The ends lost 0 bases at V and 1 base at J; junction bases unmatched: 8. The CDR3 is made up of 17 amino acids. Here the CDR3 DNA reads TGCGCCAGCAGCTTGGGGAATACAGGGGGGATCCAAGAGACCCAGTACTTC. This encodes CASSLGNTGGIQETQYF.

Written as DNA, the CDR3 is TGTGCCAGCAGTGAAAACAGGGATTCCTATGGCTACACCTTC. It specifies CASSENRDSYGYTF. The chain recombines TRBV6-4 with TRBJ1-2; possibly TRBD1 for D (6 bases). The germline CDR1 and CDR2 sequences are MRHNA and SNTAGT. Trimming removed 3 bases at V and 4 bases at J, with 12 bases between. The CDR3 is 14 residues long.

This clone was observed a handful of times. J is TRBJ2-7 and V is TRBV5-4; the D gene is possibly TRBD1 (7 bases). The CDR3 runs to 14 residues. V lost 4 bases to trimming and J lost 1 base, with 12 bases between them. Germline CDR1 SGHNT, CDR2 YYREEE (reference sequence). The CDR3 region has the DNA TGTGCCAGCAGCCGACAGGGAGGTTCCTACGAGCAGTACTTC. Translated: CASSRQGGSYEQYF.

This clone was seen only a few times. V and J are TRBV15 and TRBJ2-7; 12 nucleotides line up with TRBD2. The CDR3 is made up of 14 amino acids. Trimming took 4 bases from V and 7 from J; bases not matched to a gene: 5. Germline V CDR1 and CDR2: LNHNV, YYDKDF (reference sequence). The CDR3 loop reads CATSTRTSGIEQYF. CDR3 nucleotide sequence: TGTGCCACCAGCACAAGGACTAGCGGGATAGAGCAGTACTTC.

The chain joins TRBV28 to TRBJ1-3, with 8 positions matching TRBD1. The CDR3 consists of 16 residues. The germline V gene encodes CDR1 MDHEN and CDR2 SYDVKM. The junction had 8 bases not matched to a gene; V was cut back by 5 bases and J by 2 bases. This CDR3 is CASSPTGVSAGNTIYF. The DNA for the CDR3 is TGTGCCAGCAGTCCGACAGGGGTATCCGCTGGAAACACCATATATTTT.

The CDR3 is CASSPVAGGPDTGELFF. The DNA of the CDR3 is TGTGCCAGCAGTCCCGTGGCGGGAGGGCCGGACACCGGGGAGCTGTTTTTT. The chain joins TRBV6-2 or TRBV6-3 to TRBJ2-2; 9 bases fit TRBD2. Germline V lookup: CDR1 MNHEY, CDR2 SVGEGT. After removal of 5 bases from V and 3 bases from J, the junction contained 10 bases not matched to a gene. This CDR3 is built from 17 residues.

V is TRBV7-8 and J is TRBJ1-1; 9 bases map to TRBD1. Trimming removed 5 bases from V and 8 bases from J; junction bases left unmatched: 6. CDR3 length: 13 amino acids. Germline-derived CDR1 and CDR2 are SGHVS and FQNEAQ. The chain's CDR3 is CASSEAGTGEAFF. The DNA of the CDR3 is TGTGCCAGCAGCGAGGCCGGGACAGGGGAAGCTTTCTTT. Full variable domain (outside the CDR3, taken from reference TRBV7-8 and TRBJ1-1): GAGVSQSPRYKVAKRGQDVALRCDPISGHVSLFWYQQALGQGPEFLTYFQNEAQLDKSGLPSDRFFAERPEGSVSTLKIQRTQQEDSAVYLCASSEAGTGEAFFGQGTRLTVV.

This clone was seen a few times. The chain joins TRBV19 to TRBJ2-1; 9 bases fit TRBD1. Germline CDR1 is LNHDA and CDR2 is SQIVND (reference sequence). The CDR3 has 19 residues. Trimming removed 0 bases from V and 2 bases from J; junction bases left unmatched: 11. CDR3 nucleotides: TGTGCCAGTAGTATAGATCAATGGGGACAGGGTGTCCCCTACAATGAGCAGTTCTTC. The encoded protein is CASSIDQWGQGVPYNEQFF.

In DNA form, the CDR3 reads TGTGCCAGCAGCTCCAAACAGGGGTCCGGCACTGAAGCTTTCTTT. This sequence encodes CASSSKQGSGTEAFF. The V and J genes are TRBV7-2 and TRBJ1-1; 7 bases align to TRBD1. The junction had 9 bases not matched to a gene; V was cut back by 4 bases and J by 4 bases. Looked up from germline, CDR1 is SGHTA and CDR2 is FQGNSA. This CDR3 comprises 15 residues.

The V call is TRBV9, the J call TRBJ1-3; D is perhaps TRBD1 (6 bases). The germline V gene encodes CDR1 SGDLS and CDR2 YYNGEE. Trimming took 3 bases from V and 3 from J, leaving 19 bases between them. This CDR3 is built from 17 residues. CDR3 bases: TGTGCCAGCAGCGGGCCAGGGGAGGGCTTAATTGGAAACACCATATATTTT. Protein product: CASSGPGEGLIGNTIYF. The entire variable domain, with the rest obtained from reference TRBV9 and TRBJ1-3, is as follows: DSGVTQTPKHLITATGQRVTLRCSPRSGDLSVYWYQQSLDQGLQFLIQYYNGEERAKGNILERFSAQQFPDLHSELNLSSLELGDSALYFCASSGPGEGLIGNTIYFGEGSWLTVV.

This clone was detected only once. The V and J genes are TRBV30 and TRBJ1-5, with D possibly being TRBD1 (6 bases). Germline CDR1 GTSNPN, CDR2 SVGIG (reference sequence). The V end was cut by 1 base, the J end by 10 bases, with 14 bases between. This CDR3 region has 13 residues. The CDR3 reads CAWSETGQHPQHF. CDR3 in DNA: TGTGCCTGGAGTGAAACAGGGCAACATCCCCAGCATTTT.

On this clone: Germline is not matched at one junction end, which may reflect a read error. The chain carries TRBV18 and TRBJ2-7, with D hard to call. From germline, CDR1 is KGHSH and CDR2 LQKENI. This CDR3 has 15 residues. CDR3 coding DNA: TGTGCCAGCTCACCATCCGAGGCCCCCTCCTCCGAGCAGTACTTC. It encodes CASSPSEAPSSEQYF.

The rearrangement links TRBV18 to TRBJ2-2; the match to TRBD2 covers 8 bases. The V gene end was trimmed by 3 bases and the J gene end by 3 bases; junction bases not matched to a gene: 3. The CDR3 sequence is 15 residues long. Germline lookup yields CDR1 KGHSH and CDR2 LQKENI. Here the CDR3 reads CASSPQREYTGELFF. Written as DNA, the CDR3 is TGTGCCAGCTCACCGCAGCGGGAGTACACCGGGGAGCTGTTTTTT.

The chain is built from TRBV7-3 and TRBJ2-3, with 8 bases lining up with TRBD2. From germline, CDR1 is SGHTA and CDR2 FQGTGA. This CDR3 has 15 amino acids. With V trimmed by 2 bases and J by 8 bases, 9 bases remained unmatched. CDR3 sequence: CASSLAGGVGFTQYF. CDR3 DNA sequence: TGTGCCAGCAGCTTAGCGGGAGGCGTCGGGTTTACGCAGTATTTT.

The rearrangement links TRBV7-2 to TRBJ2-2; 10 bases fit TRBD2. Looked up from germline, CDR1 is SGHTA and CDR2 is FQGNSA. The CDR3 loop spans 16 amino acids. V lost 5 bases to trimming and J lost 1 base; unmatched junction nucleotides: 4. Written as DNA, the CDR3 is TGTGCCAGCAGCGCCCGACTAGCGGGGAACACCGGGGAGCTGTTTTTT. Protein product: CASSARLAGNTGELFF.

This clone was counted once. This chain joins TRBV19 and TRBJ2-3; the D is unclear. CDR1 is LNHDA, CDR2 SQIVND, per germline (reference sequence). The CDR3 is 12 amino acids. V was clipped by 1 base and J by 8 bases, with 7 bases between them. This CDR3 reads CASSIAIGTQYF. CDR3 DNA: TGTGCCAGTAGTATAGCAATCGGTACGCAGTATTTT.

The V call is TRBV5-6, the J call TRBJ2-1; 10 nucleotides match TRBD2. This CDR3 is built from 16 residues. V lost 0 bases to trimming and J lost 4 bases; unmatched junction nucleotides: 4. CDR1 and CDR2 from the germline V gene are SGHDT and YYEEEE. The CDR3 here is CASSLAQAGGYNEQFF. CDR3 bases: TGTGCCAGCAGCTTGGCCCAAGCGGGAGGGTACAATGAGCAGTTCTTC.

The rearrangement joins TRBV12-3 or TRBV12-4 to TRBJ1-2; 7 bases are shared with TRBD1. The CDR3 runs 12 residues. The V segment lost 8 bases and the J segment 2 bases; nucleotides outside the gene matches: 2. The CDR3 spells CASGQVNYGYTF. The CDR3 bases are TGTGCCAGCGGACAGGTGAACTATGGCTACACCTTC.

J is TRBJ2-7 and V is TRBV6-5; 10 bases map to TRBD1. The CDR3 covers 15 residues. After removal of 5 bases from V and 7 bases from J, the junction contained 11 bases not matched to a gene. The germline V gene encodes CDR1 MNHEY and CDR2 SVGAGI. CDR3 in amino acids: CASSSPGQGRWEQYF. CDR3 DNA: TGTGCCAGCAGTAGTCCGGGACAGGGGCGGTGGGAGCAGTACTTC.

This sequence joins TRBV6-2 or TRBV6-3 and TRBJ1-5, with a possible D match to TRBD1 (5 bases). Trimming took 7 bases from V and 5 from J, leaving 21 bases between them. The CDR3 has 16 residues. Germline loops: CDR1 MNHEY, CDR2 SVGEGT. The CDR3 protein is CASTPSWSRDDQPQHF. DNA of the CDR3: TGTGCCAGCACCCCCTCCTGGAGCAGGGATGATCAGCCCCAGCATTTT.

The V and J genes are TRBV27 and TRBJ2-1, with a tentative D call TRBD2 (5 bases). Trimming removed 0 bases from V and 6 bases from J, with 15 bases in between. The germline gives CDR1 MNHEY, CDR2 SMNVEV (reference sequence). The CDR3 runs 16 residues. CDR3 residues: CASSLSKGRGFNEQFF. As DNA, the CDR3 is TGTGCCAGCAGTTTATCGAAAGGGAGAGGGTTCAATGAGCAGTTCTTC.

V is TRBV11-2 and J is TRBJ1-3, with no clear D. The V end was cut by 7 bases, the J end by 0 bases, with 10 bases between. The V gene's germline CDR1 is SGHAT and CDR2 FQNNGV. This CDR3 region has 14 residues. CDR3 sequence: CASNSGNSGNTIYF. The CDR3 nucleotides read TGTGCCAGCAATTCCGGTAACTCTGGAAACACCATATATTTT.

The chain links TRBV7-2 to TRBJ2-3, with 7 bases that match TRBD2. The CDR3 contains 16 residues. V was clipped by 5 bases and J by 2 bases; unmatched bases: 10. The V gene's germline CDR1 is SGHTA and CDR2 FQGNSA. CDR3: CASSHKQRDITDTQYF. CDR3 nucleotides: TGTGCCAGCAGCCACAAACAGCGGGATATCACAGATACGCAGTATTTT.

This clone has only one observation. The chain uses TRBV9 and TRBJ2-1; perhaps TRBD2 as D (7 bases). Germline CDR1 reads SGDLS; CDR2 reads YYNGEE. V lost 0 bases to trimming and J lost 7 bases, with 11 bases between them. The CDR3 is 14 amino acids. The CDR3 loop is CASSVASGTNEQFF. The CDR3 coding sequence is TGTGCCAGCAGCGTAGCCAGCGGGACAAATGAGCAGTTCTTC.

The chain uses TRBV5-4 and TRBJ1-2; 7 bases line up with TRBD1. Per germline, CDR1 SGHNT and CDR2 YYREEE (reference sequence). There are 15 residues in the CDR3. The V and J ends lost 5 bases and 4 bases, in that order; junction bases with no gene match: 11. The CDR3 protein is CASSPEGAGGYGYTF. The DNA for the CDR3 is TGTGCCAGCAGTCCGGAGGGGGCCGGCGGCTATGGCTACACCTTC. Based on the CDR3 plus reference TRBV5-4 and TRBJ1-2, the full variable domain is ETGVTQSPTHLIKTRGQQVTLRCSSQSGHNTVSWYQQALGQGPQFIFQYYREEENGRGNFPPRFSGLQFPNYSSELNVNALELDDSALYLCASSPEGAGGYGYTFGSGTRLTVV.

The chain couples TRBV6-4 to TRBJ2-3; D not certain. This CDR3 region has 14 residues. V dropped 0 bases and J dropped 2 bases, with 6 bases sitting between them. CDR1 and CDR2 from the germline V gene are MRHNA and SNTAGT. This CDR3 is CASSDSRTTDTQYF. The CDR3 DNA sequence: TGTGCCAGCAGTGACTCGAGAACCACAGATACGCAGTATTTT.

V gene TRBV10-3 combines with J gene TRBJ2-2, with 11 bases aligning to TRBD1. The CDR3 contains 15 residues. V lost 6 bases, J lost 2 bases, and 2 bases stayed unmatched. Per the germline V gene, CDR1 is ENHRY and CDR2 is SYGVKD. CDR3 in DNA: TGTGCCATCAGCCGGACAGGGGGCAACACCGGGGAGCTGTTTTTT. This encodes CAISRTGGNTGELFF.